These 22 T cell receptor beta chains originate from one sample sequenced in a study of blood T cell repertoires in COVID-19. Assay: immunoSEQ multiplex PCR; the TCRdb copy retains only in-frame clones and omits some. The sample holds roughly 80,000 clones; 65% to 85% are singletons and the top ten take 15% to 20%. Source material: peripheral blood. The receptors were sampled from a woman aged 60-75 years with acute or convalescent COVID-19.

The genes are TRBV2 and TRBJ2-3; perhaps TRBD2 as D (6 bases). Trimming cost V 7 bases and J 2 bases, with 10 bases left between them. This CDR3 has 13 amino acids. Germline CDR1 SNHLY, CDR2 FYNNEI. The CDR3, as DNA: TGTGCCAGCACCAGGGACTTCACAGATACGCAGTATTTT. Its protein is CASTRDFTDTQYF.

The chain recombines TRBV28 with TRBJ2-7; D might be TRBD2 (6 bases). The CDR3 runs to 14 residues. Germline loops: CDR1 MDHEN, CDR2 SYDVKM. Trimming took 3 bases from V and 0 from J, leaving 9 bases between them. CDR3 nucleotides: TGTGCCAGCAGTTTTGGAGGGGTCTCCTACGAGCAGTACTTC. As protein: CASSFGGVSYEQYF.

This chain connects TRBV5-1 to TRBJ2-3; 9 nucleotides match TRBD2. Germline values: CDR1 SGHRS, CDR2 YFSETQ. Trimming removed 4 bases from V and 4 bases from J; junction bases left unmatched: 10. The CDR3 runs to 16 residues. The CDR3 nucleotides read TGCGCCAGCAGCCTTAGACTAGCGGTGGGCGCAGATACGCAGTATTTT. It yields the protein CASSLRLAVGADTQYF.

This chain uses TRBV19 with TRBJ1-1; the match to TRBD1 covers 7 bases. Per germline, CDR1 LNHDA and CDR2 SQIVND (reference sequence). With V trimmed by 4 bases and J by 3 bases, 8 bases remained unmatched. The CDR3 is made up of 15 amino acids. CDR3 DNA sequence: TGTGCCAGTAGTAAATGGGGCAGGGGGGACACTGAAGCTTTCTTT. Protein product: CASSKWGRGDTEAFF. Full variable domain (remainder filled in from reference TRBV19 and TRBJ1-1): DGGITQSPKYLFRKEGQNVTLSCEQNLNHDAMYWYRQDPGQGLRLIYYSQIVNDFQKGDIAEGYSVSREKKESFPLTVTSAQKNPTAFYLCASSKWGRGDTEAFFGQGTRLTVV.

CDR3 loop: CASSWDSSTDTQYF. The CDR3 nucleotides read TGTGCCAGCAGCTGGGACTCTAGCACAGATACGCAGTATTTT. V gene TRBV7-3 combines with J gene TRBJ2-3, with D possibly TRBD2 on 6 matching bases. V gave up 4 bases and J gave up 0 bases, with 8 bases separating them. This CDR3 comprises 14 residues. The germline V gene has CDR1 SGHTA and CDR2 FQGTGA.

This clone was counted once. The V and J genes are TRBV3-1 (or the pseudogene TRBV3-2) and TRBJ1-1; D is undetermined. Germline values: CDR1 LGHDT, CDR2 YNNKEL (reference sequence). The CDR3 covers 12 residues. The germline V and J ends were trimmed by 1 base and 7 bases, with 7 bases remaining between them. The CDR3 DNA sequence: TGTGCCAGCAGCCAAGCCTCTATTGAAGCTTTCTTT. It specifies CASSQASIEAFF.

The rearrangement links TRBV9 to TRBJ2-5; D might be TRBD2 (5 bases). Looked up from germline, CDR1 is SGDLS and CDR2 is YYNGEE. This CDR3 spans 15 amino acids. V was shortened by 1 base and J by 4 bases, with 14 bases between the two germline ends. This chain's CDR3 is CASSVLDGLAETQYF. CDR3 coding DNA: TGTGCCAGCAGCGTATTGGATGGGCTAGCAGAGACCCAGTACTTC. The full variable domain, in which reference TRBV9 and TRBJ2-5 provide the parts outside the CDR3, is DSGVTQTPKHLITATGQRVTLRCSPRSGDLSVYWYQQSLDQGLQFLIQYYNGEERAKGNILERFSAQQFPDLHSELNLSSLELGDSALYFCASSVLDGLAETQYFGPGTRLLVL.

CDR3 DNA sequence: TGTGCCAGCAGTTACTGGAGTCTTCCTGGGGCTTTCTTT. Amino acids: CASSYWSLPGAFF. This chain uses TRBV6-2 or TRBV6-3 with TRBJ1-1, with D uncertain. The CDR3 runs 13 residues. Germline CDR1 and CDR2: MNHEY and SVGEGT. Trimming pared 1 base from V and 11 bases from J, leaving 14 bases between.

V usage is TRBV6-5 and J usage is TRBJ2-5, with a tentative D call TRBD2 (5 bases). V lost 1 base, J lost 5 bases, and 11 bases lay in between. CDR3 size: 14 residues. The germline gives CDR1 MNHEY, CDR2 SVGAGI. The CDR3 loop is CASSYYSREETQYF. Written as DNA, the CDR3 is TGTGCCAGCAGTTACTATTCGAGGGAGGAGACCCAGTACTTC.

This clone was seen a handful of times. This sequence joins TRBV6-6 and TRBJ2-1, with a possible D match to TRBD2 (6 bases). Trimming shortened V by 5 bases and J by 10 bases, and 15 bases separated the two germline ends. Germline CDR1 is MNHNY and CDR2 is SVGAGI (reference sequence). CDR3 length equals 13 residues. The CDR3 reads CASSGVGAGEQFF. The CDR3 DNA reads as TGTGCCAGCAGTGGGGTAGGGGCGGGGGAGCAGTTCTTC.

The sample holds a few counts of this clone. The gene calls are TRBV9 and TRBJ1-5; no firm D call. The CDR3 is 13 residues long. Trimming pared 2 bases from V and 3 bases from J, leaving 6 bases between. Germline V gives CDR1 SGDLS, CDR2 YYNGEE. CDR3 amino acids: CASSVNFNQPQHF. The CDR3 DNA sequence: TGTGCCAGCAGCGTCAACTTCAATCAGCCCCAGCATTTT.

The chain recombines TRBV5-1 with TRBJ2-1, with 11 bases lining up with TRBD1. This CDR3 region has 15 residues. The germline CDR1 and CDR2 sequences are SGHRS and YFSETQ. V was clipped by 4 bases and J by 3 bases; unmatched bases: 3. CDR3 coding DNA: TGCGCCAGCAGCAAGGGACAGGGGGGCTACAATGAGCAGTTCTTC. This translates into CASSKGQGGYNEQFF.

CDR3 amino acids: CAISEVSAAGLKTGELFF. The CDR3 DNA is TGTGCCATCAGTGAGGTTTCCGCGGCGGGCCTAAAGACCGGGGAGCTGTTTTTT. The V gene is TRBV10-3, the J gene TRBJ2-2, with D perhaps matching TRBD2 (5 bases). This CDR3 comprises 18 residues. Trimming took off 2 bases at V and 5 bases at J, with 21 bases between the two ends. Germline CDR1 and CDR2: ENHRY and SYGVKD.

The V call is TRBV12-3 or TRBV12-4, the J call TRBJ1-2; D is unclear. Trimming took off 2 bases at V and 4 bases at J, with 8 bases between the two ends. The CDR3 totals 13 residues. The chain's CDR3 is CASSLREGYGYTF. Written as DNA, the CDR3 is TGTGCCAGCAGTTTAAGGGAGGGCTATGGCTACACCTTC.

V gene TRBV5-1 combines with J gene TRBJ1-2, with no clear D. Germline V gene data show CDR1 as SGHRS and CDR2 as YFSETQ. The ends were cut back, 0 bases at V and 6 bases at J, with 12 bases in the middle. CDR3 length equals 14 residues. DNA of the CDR3: TGCGCCAGCAGCTTGGACCAGGCGAAAGATGGCTACACCTTC. Residues: CASSLDQAKDGYTF.

The gene calls are TRBV5-5 and TRBJ1-1; 8 bases are a match to TRBD1. The ends lost 6 bases at V and 1 base at J; junction bases unmatched: 8. Germline loops: CDR1 SGHKS, CDR2 YYEKEE (reference sequence). CDR3 length: 15 amino acids. The CDR3 DNA reads TGTGCCAGCACCCTGGGACAGGCGAAGAACACTGAAGCTTTCTTT. Encoded protein: CASTLGQAKNTEAFF.

V gene TRBV10-3 combines with J gene TRBJ1-2; D remains unclear. Trimming took off 2 bases at V and 0 bases at J, with 13 bases between the two ends. This CDR3 is built from 16 residues. CDR1 is ENHRY, CDR2 SYGVKD, per germline. The CDR3 DNA is TGTGCCATCAGTGAGCCACGGAGGGCCGCTAACTATGGCTACACCTTC. This translates into CAISEPRRAANYGYTF.

This chain links TRBV5-1 with TRBJ2-3, with D possibly matching TRBD2 (6 bases). Germline V gene lookup returns CDR1 SGHRS and CDR2 YFSETQ. The CDR3 spans 19 residues. V was trimmed by 0 bases and J by 0 bases, leaving 20 bases between them. The CDR3 loop is CASSLEPLGAGVSTDTQYF. The CDR3 bases are TGCGCCAGCAGCTTGGAGCCCCTCGGAGCGGGCGTAAGCACAGATACGCAGTATTTT. The variable domain in full, with the rest retrieved from reference TRBV5-1 and TRBJ2-3, is KAGVTQTPRYLIKTRGQQVTLSCSPISGHRSVSWYQQTPGQGLQFLFEYFSETQRNKGNFPGRFSGRQFSNSRSEMNVSTLELGDSALYLCASSLEPLGAGVSTDTQYFGPGTRLTVL.

The chain employs TRBV7-2 and TRBJ1-2, with 9 bases lining up with TRBD1. J gave up 4 bases and V 0 bases, and 9 bases lay outside the gene matches. The CDR3 sequence is 17 residues long. Germline-derived CDR1 and CDR2 are SGHTA and FQGNSA. CDR3 nucleotide sequence: TGTGCCAGCAGCTTAGCAGGGGGACAGGGCGGGACCTATGGCTACACCTTC. This translates into CASSLAGGQGGTYGYTF. Variable domain in full (rest from reference TRBV7-2 and TRBJ1-2): GAGVSQSPSNKVTEKGKDVELRCDPISGHTALYWYRQSLGQGLEFLIYFQGNSAPDKSGLPSDRFSAERTGGSVSTLTIQRTQQEDSAVYLCASSLAGGQGGTYGYTFGSGTRLTVV.

This chain connects TRBV4-2 to TRBJ1-4; D ambiguous. Trimming took 2 bases from V and 0 from J, leaving 10 bases between them. The CDR3 length is 16 residues. In germline, CDR1 is LGHNA, CDR2 YNFKEQ. CDR3 nucleotide sequence: TGTGCCAGCAGCCAATCCGACACTGCAACTAATGAAAAACTGTTTTTT. Residues: CASSQSDTATNEKLFF.

The chain employs TRBV19 and TRBJ2-3; 8 nucleotides agree with TRBD2. Trimming cost V 5 bases and J 5 bases; bases outside gene matches: 9. Germline V gene lookup returns CDR1 LNHDA and CDR2 SQIVND (reference sequence). The CDR3 covers 15 residues. CDR3 amino acids: CASSGARGVRDTQYF. The CDR3 nucleotides are TGTGCCAGTAGTGGTGCGCGGGGGGTGAGAGATACGCAGTATTTT.

J is TRBJ1-1 and V is TRBV19; 11 bases are a match to TRBD1. This CDR3 has 16 residues. Germline CDR1 and CDR2: LNHDA and SQIVND (reference sequence). V shed 5 bases and J 3 bases; nucleotides not matched to a gene: 8. The chain's CDR3 is CASSVRTGGAYTEAFF. Written as DNA, the CDR3 is TGTGCCAGTAGTGTTCGGACAGGGGGCGCCTACACTGAAGCTTTCTTT.